The source of this T cell receptor beta chain is a study of shared clonotypes between healthy human individuals (dated by TCRdb to 2019 to 2021). Concerning the study at large: Three men and a couple of women, aged 18 to 49 years, made up the cohort. Blood TCR repertoires of about five healthy adults were deeply sequenced to estimate repertoire size and the extent of clonotype sharing between individuals. Per donor, three plates each were used for CD4 naive and CD4 memory, two for CD8 naive, and one for CD8 memory. To increase sequencing depth and limit assay-specific biases, TCR repertoire library preparation and sequencing were carried out by different laboratories using diverse techniques. Between about 0.8 and 9 billion PBMCs per donor were obtained by leukapheresis.

The full study reports these points: Across a handful of donors, around 5.4% of naive CD4, over 3% of naive CD8, about 2.3% of memory CD4, and 0.4% of memory CD8 clonotypes were shared. Sampling was restricted to blood, and TCR repertoires in tissues likely differ from the TCR repertoires found in blood. Clonotypes shared by all four sorted-subset donors showed higher generation probabilities than non-shared clonotypes. Rarefaction of sorted-subset datasets indicated incomplete sequencing despite the large sequencing depth. Because the study included only a small number of donors, the genetic and exposure-history diversity represented was limited. Pairwise subsampling indicated that sequencing depth was expected to affect the degree of clonotype sharing among donors. Estimated clonotype richness was generally larger for naive than for memory subsets.

The CDR3 holds 14 amino acids from the cysteine to the phenylalanine. The sequence is cut down to CDR3 DNA, 42 bases in frame from base 1. V sheds 4 bases and J sheds 4 bases, leaving 11 bases between their ends. CDR1 and CDR2, looked up from the germline V gene (reference sequence), are MNHEY and SMNVEV. This clone was observed a single time. The specificity of this receptor is unknown. No qualities accompany the bases; no much larger clone lies one base away. TCR CDR3 regions were amplified from genomic DNA by multiplex PCR using the deep immunoSEQ assay. Extracted genomic DNA from each cell subset was distributed evenly across all wells of several immunoSEQ 96-well plates, and each plate was treated as a replicate. For sorted subsets, about 200 ng genomic DNA, equal to 30,000 to 35,000 T cell genomes, was loaded into each replicate PCR. The purified libraries were quantified using a Qubit 3.0 fluorometer, sized with a Bioanalyzer 2100, and then quantified again using the KAPA Library Quantification kit. Each immunoSEQ 96-well plate was sequenced on its own single-read 150-cycle Illumina NextSeq 550 flow cell. Processing in the source paper ran as follows. The immunoSEQ output contained only junctional sequences without quality scores, so filtering could not match that applied to full-length reads. To assign V/J genes and CDR3, sequences were annotated against IMGT germline references using PyIR, a Python wrapper for IgBLAST v1.9. Any read was removed if the V/J assignment was weak (E-value above 1e-6), the CDR3 was missing, or the read contained stop codons, out-of-frame junctions, or ambiguous translated residues. V3J clonotypes were defined as sequences sharing an identical inferred V gene, J gene, and CDR3 amino acid sequence. Percentage overlap between repertoires was calculated by dividing the number of shared unique clonotypes by the size of the smaller repertoire. Richness of each repertoire was evaluated using RTK rarefaction, the Chao1 estimator, and Recon v2.1 estimates of unobserved clonotypes. OLGA was used to compute generation probabilities for all TCRbeta clonotypes that the gDNA method yielded from several donors. In its TCRdb copy, this immuneACCESS table keeps in-frame sequences only and misses some clones. Where compared with another copy, unresolved V genes explain less than half of these, and the others have no known cause. V and J calls and clone size are those listed in that table; D and trimming were worked out from the DNA. Recorded for this sample are around 750,000 clones; under 80% of them occurred a single time. Together, the top ten hold around 1.6% of the sample.

The donors were healthy, HIV-negative adults with no recently reported acute infections or vaccinations. All donors were Caucasian adults living in Nashville, Tennessee, USA. CD4+ T cells were enriched by magnetic negative selection, after which naive cells were positively selected on CD45RA and the negative fraction was taken as the memory subset. After blood collection by leukapheresis, PBMCs were isolated using Ficoll-Histopaque density gradient centrifugation and then cryopreserved in the vapor phase of liquid nitrogen. Analytical flow cytometry was used to check the purity and quantity of every magnetically sorted T cell population. Each sorted fraction had its genomic DNA isolated and then quantified by UV absorbance on a Nanodrop 2000c.

This receptor chain uses TRBV27 and TRBJ1-5; TRBD1 is a weak D gene call, 5 bases matching. The receptor's source is a woman aged 25 to 45 in good health. The source material was memory CD4+ T cells sorted from blood. The cell subset or site label corresponds to: CD45RA-negative fraction. The sequenced DNA: TGTGCCAGCAGTTCGGGGCTGCTAAATCAGCCCCAGCATTTT. Its protein is CASSSGLLNQPQHF.